Below are 29 T cell receptor beta chains sequenced from a single sample in a study of blood T cell repertoires in COVID-19. Profiled with immunoSEQ multiplex PCR; TCRdb holds only in-frame clones, not every one. The sample lists under 200,000 clones, approximately 80% occurring once. Sequenced material: peripheral blood. These receptors were taken from a woman in her 70s with COVID-19, enrolled during active disease.

The rearrangement uses TRBV28 and TRBJ1-1; no reliable D call. CDR1 MDHEN and CDR2 SYDVKM come from the germline V gene. This CDR3 spans 16 amino acids. The V gene lost 6 bases and the J gene lost 1 base, with 18 bases spanning the gap. The CDR3 nucleotides read TGTGCCAGCAGCCTCCCCCTAATCTGGGCGAACACTGAAGCTTTCTTT. Amino acid sequence: CASSLPLIWANTEAFF. Using reference TRBV28 and TRBJ1-1 for the parts outside the CDR3, the full variable domain is DVKVTQSSRYLVKRTGEKVFLECVQDMDHENMFWYRQDPGLGLRLIYFSYDVKMKEKGDIPEGYSVSREKKERFSLILESASTNQTSMYLCASSLPLIWANTEAFFGQGTRLTVV.

This chain joins TRBV9 and TRBJ1-2; 7 bases align to TRBD1. The length of the CDR3 is 14 residues. J gave up 8 bases and V 4 bases, and 11 bases lay outside the gene matches. Germline-derived CDR1 and CDR2 are SGDLS and YYNGEE. In DNA, the CDR3 is TGTGCCAGCAGCCCTCAGGACAGGTCTAGGGGCTACACCTTC. Translation: CASSPQDRSRGYTF.

The chain joins TRBV5-1 to TRBJ1-3; 12 bases fit TRBD1. CDR1 and CDR2 (germline): SGHRS, YFSETQ. Trimming at V came to 5 bases and at J to 0 bases, leaving 9 bases not matched to a gene. The CDR3 spans 18 residues. The CDR3 nucleotides read TGCGCCAGCAGTCCGGGACAGGGGGCGAAATACTCTGGAAACACCATATATTTT. It yields the protein CASSPGQGAKYSGNTIYF.

The gene calls are TRBV6-1 and TRBJ2-1; TRBD1 agrees at 7 bases. Germline lookup yields CDR1 MNHNS and CDR2 SASEGT. There are 14 residues in the CDR3. V dropped 3 bases and J dropped 6; count of bases not matched to a gene: 5. In nucleotides, the CDR3 is TGTGCCAGCAGTGAGGGGACAGCTTCCAATGAGCAGTTCTTC. Encoded protein: CASSEGTASNEQFF.

The chain uses TRBV19 and TRBJ1-3; D not certain. The CDR3 has 15 residues. V dropped 6 bases and J dropped 4 bases, with 16 bases sitting between them. Germline V gene sequence: CDR1 LNHDA, CDR2 SQIVND (reference sequence). The CDR3 DNA reads as TGTGCCAGTAGCGGACGGGAGACGTGGGGAAACACCATATATTTT. Translation gives CASSGRETWGNTIYF.

The V gene is TRBV5-6, the J gene TRBJ2-1; TRBD2 matches at 11 bases. V was pared by 3 bases and J by 5 bases, with 13 bases of the junction left unmatched. Germline V gene sequence: CDR1 SGHDT, CDR2 YYEEEE. CDR3 length: 18 amino acids. The CDR3 DNA reads TGTGCCAGCAGCTCCCTTAGCGGGGGGGCTAACCTCGACAATGAGCAGTTCTTC. It yields the protein CASSSLSGGANLDNEQFF.

This chain links TRBV18 with TRBJ2-7, with TRBD1 identical over 12 bases. V was clipped by 7 bases and J by 5 bases; unmatched bases: 6. The germline V gene encodes CDR1 KGHSH and CDR2 LQKENI. The CDR3 covers 14 residues. CDR3 nucleotide sequence: TGTGCCAGCTTCCTCGGGACAGGGGGCAACGAGCAGTACTTC. The encoded protein is CASFLGTGGNEQYF.

This clone was counted only a few times. The chain joins TRBV24-1 to TRBJ2-3, with TRBD2 matching 8 bases. The V gene end was trimmed by 4 bases and the J gene end by 1 base; junction bases not matched to a gene: 6. The CDR3 spans 16 residues. Germline V gene lookup returns CDR1 KGHDR and CDR2 SFDVKD. The CDR3 DNA reads as TGTGCCACCAGTGAGGTAGCGGGGAGGCGCACAGATACGCAGTATTTT. Residues: CATSEVAGRRTDTQYF.

The J gene is TRBJ1-2, the V gene TRBV7-9; D may be TRBD1 (6 bases). Deletions cut 2 bases from V and 4 bases from J, with 14 bases between. CDR3 size: 15 residues. From germline, CDR1 is SEHNR and CDR2 FQNEAQ (reference sequence). DNA for the CDR3: TGTGCCAGCAGCTTACATGCGGGGGCTTTCTATGGCTACACCTTC. This codes for CASSLHAGAFYGYTF. The complete variable domain, with remaining parts taken from reference TRBV7-9 and TRBJ1-2, reads DTGVSQNPRHKITKRGQNVTFRCDPISEHNRLYWYRQTLGQGPEFLTYFQNEAQLEKSRLLSDRFSAERPKGSFSTLEIQRTEQGDSAMYLCASSLHAGAFYGYTFGSGTRLTVV.

The chain couples TRBV6-5 to TRBJ2-2; D might be TRBD1 (6 bases). The V gene lost 7 bases and the J gene lost 3 bases, with 9 bases spanning the gap. The germline CDR1 and CDR2 sequences are MNHEY and SVGAGI. The length of the CDR3 is 13 residues. CDR3 DNA sequence: TGTGCCAGCAATCCAGGGGACACCGGGGAGCTGTTTTTT. Translating gives CASNPGDTGELFF.

The chain uses TRBV28 and TRBJ1-1; 7 bases fit TRBD1. CDR1 and CDR2 (germline): MDHEN, SYDVKM. This CDR3 region has 13 residues. J was trimmed by 1 base and V by 6 bases; bases with no gene match: 2. The CDR3 DNA is TGTGCCAGCAGGAGACAGGGGAACACTGAAGCTTTCTTT. This gives the protein CASRRQGNTEAFF.

The chain couples TRBV28 to TRBJ2-7; maybe TRBD1 (5 bases). The ends were cut back, 5 bases at V and 2 bases at J, with 10 bases in the middle. Per germline, CDR1 MDHEN and CDR2 SYDVKM. The CDR3 spans 13 residues. The CDR3 here is CASSTIQAYEQYF. The CDR3 bases are TGTGCCAGCAGTACTATACAGGCCTACGAGCAGTACTTC.

The chain couples TRBV3-1 (or the pseudogene TRBV3-2) to TRBJ2-3, with TRBD2 matching 13 bases. This CDR3 has 16 residues. Germline trimming cut 4 bases from V and 2 bases from J; bases unmatched to any gene: 3. The germline V gene has CDR1 LGHDT and CDR2 YNNKEL (reference sequence). The CDR3 region has the DNA TGTGCCAGCAGCCGACTAGCGGGAGGCCTCACAGATACGCAGTATTTT. Amino acid sequence: CASSRLAGGLTDTQYF.

The chain employs TRBV2 and TRBJ2-1; 11 nucleotides agree with TRBD2. With 5 bases clipped from V and 3 bases from J, the junction kept 12 bases outside the gene matches. CDR1 and CDR2 from the germline V gene are SNHLY and FYNNEI. There are 18 residues in the CDR3. CDR3 in DNA: TGTGCCAGCAGTCCCCCGGGACTAGCGGTTGGAGGCTACAATGAGCAGTTCTTC. It is translated as CASSPPGLAVGGYNEQFF. Supplemented by reference TRBV2 and TRBJ2-1, the full variable domain reads EPEVTQTPSHQVTQMGQEVILRCVPISNHLYFYWYRQILGQKVEFLVSFYNNEISEKSEIFDDQFSVERPDGSNFTLKIRSTKLEDSAMYFCASSPPGLAVGGYNEQFFGPGTRLTVL.

V usage is TRBV27 and J usage is TRBJ1-1; 7 bases agree with TRBD1. After removal of 3 bases from V and 3 bases from J, the junction contained 4 bases not matched to a gene. From germline, CDR1 is MNHEY and CDR2 SMNVEV (reference sequence). The CDR3 is made up of 14 amino acids. CDR3 DNA sequence: TGTGCCAGCAGTTTTATTAGGGGGCACACTGAAGCTTTCTTT. It codes for CASSFIRGHTEAFF.

The rearrangement links TRBV2 to TRBJ1-1, with 8 positions matching TRBD1. V was pared by 4 bases and J by 2 bases, with 3 bases of the junction left unmatched. The CDR3 sequence is 14 residues long. Germline V gives CDR1 SNHLY, CDR2 FYNNEI. CDR3 DNA sequence: TGTGCCAGCAGTGCGACAGGGGCCAACACTGAAGCTTTCTTT. Amino acids: CASSATGANTEAFF.

The chain joins TRBV20-1 to TRBJ2-3, with D perhaps matching TRBD1 (6 bases). Per germline, CDR1 DFQATT and CDR2 SNEGSKA (reference sequence). The CDR3 is made up of 11 amino acids. The germline V and J ends were trimmed by 5 bases and 4 bases, with 7 bases remaining between them. CDR3 protein: CSAYRADTQYF. Written as DNA, the CDR3 is TGCAGTGCTTACAGGGCAGATACGCAGTATTTT.

The chain combines TRBV2 with TRBJ2-6; 8 bases fit TRBD1. CDR1 and CDR2 from the germline V gene are SNHLY and FYNNEI. Unmatched junction bases numbered 4, after V lost 6 bases and J lost 0 bases. CDR3 length equals 16 residues. CDR3 nucleotides: TGTGCCAGCAGCCAGGGGGCAAACTCTGGGGCCAACGTCCTGACTTTC. Amino acid sequence: CASSQGANSGANVLTF.

This clone has only a few counts. In nucleotides, the CDR3 is TGTGCCAGCAGCTTGGACAGGGGTACAAACACCATATATTTT. Protein sequence: CASSLDRGTNTIYF. The chain couples TRBV6-5 to TRBJ1-3, with 9 bases aligning to TRBD1. The CDR3 loop spans 14 amino acids. Germline V lookup: CDR1 MNHEY, CDR2 SVGAGI. Trimming at V came to 6 bases and at J to 6 bases, leaving 6 bases not matched to a gene.

The chain links TRBV19 to TRBJ2-5; 9 bases align to TRBD1. The germline V gene encodes CDR1 LNHDA and CDR2 SQIVND (reference sequence). Trimming removed 1 base from V and 0 bases from J; junction bases left unmatched: 3. The CDR3 extends over 16 amino acids. DNA of the CDR3: TGTGCCAGTAGTATAGGTGGGACAGGGAACCAAGAGACCCAGTACTTC. The encoded protein is CASSIGGTGNQETQYF.

V is TRBV18 and J is TRBJ1-1; D might be TRBD1 (5 bases). Germline assignment: CDR1 KGHSH and CDR2 LQKENI. The germline V and J ends were trimmed by 6 bases and 8 bases, with 13 bases remaining between them. This CDR3 region has 12 residues. CDR3 sequence: CASSSGKGEAFF. Written as DNA, the CDR3 is TGTGCCAGCTCTTCAGGGAAGGGGGAAGCTTTCTTT.

The gene calls are TRBV30 and TRBJ1-5, with D uncertain. From germline, CDR1 is GTSNPN and CDR2 SVGIG (reference sequence). Trimming pared 3 bases from V and 3 bases from J, leaving 9 bases between. The CDR3 extends over 13 amino acids. The CDR3 DNA sequence: TGTGCCTGGAGCCCTCAGGACAATCAGCCCCAGCATTTT. Its translation is CAWSPQDNQPQHF.

The V gene is TRBV20-1, the J gene TRBJ1-5; 11 nucleotides align to TRBD1. V lost 3 bases, J lost 0 bases, and 10 bases stayed unmatched. The germline V gene has CDR1 DFQATT and CDR2 SNEGSKA (reference sequence). CDR3 length: 18 amino acids. The CDR3 spells CSASWTGGSIYSNQPQHF. In DNA, the CDR3 is TGCAGTGCTAGTTGGACAGGGGGCTCCATTTATAGCAATCAGCCCCAGCATTTT.

The J gene is TRBJ2-5, the V gene TRBV5-1; 7 nucleotides agree with TRBD1. Trimming cost V 4 bases and J 0 bases; bases outside gene matches: 6. Germline V CDR1 and CDR2: SGHRS, YFSETQ. The CDR3 covers 15 residues. The CDR3 nucleotides are TGCGCCAGCAGCCCCGGGACAGCCTACCAAGAGACCCAGTACTTC. Its translation is CASSPGTAYQETQYF.

This chain connects TRBV5-5 to TRBJ1-2; TRBD1 matches 10 bases. V lost 3 bases to trimming and J lost 7 bases; unmatched junction nucleotides: 9. Germline assignment: CDR1 SGHKS and CDR2 YYEKEE (reference sequence). There are 15 residues in the CDR3. CDR3 bases: TGTGCCAGCAGCTCCGGGACAGGGGCCTATAGTGGCTACACCTTC. This translates into CASSSGTGAYSGYTF.

V gene TRBV4-1 combines with J gene TRBJ2-5, with 8 bases identical to TRBD1. V gave up 1 base and J gave up 1 base; unmatched junction bases: 8. The CDR3 contains 17 residues. The germline CDR1 and CDR2 sequences are MGHRA and YSYEKL. The CDR3 sequence: CASSQADRGGPQETQYF. The CDR3, as DNA: TGCGCCAGCAGCCAAGCTGACAGGGGTGGACCCCAAGAGACCCAGTACTTC.

The chain carries TRBV2 and TRBJ1-4; D may be TRBD1 (5 bases). The CDR3 sequence is 17 residues long. The germline V and J ends were trimmed by 8 bases and 0 bases, with 19 bases remaining between them. The germline gives CDR1 SNHLY, CDR2 FYNNEI. CDR3 bases: TGTGCCAGCTGGCGGGACTCTACACATGCAACTAATGAAAAACTGTTTTTT. Encoded protein: CASWRDSTHATNEKLFF.

The chain has TRBV6-5 and TRBJ1-2; tentatively, D is TRBD1 (6 bases). This CDR3 is 13 amino acids long. Germline assignment: CDR1 MNHEY and CDR2 SVGAGI. Deletions cut 6 bases from V and 6 bases from J, with 14 bases between. The CDR3 DNA follows: TGTGCCAGCAGCCTACAGGGTCTTGATGGCTACACCTTC. It encodes CASSLQGLDGYTF.

The chain uses TRBV5-5 and TRBJ2-7, with TRBD2 matching 10 bases. CDR3 length equals 16 residues. Germline assignment: CDR1 SGHKS and CDR2 YYEKEE (reference sequence). V lost 5 bases to trimming and J lost 4 bases; unmatched junction nucleotides: 12. CDR3 region: CASSLKGLAVFYEQYF. In DNA form, the CDR3 reads TGTGCCAGCAGTCTCAAAGGACTAGCGGTCTTTTACGAGCAGTACTTC.